What follows describes a single TCR beta chain. What it recognizes is unknown. The source of the sample is a study of shared clonotypes between healthy human individuals. Points from the study as a whole: Lower generation probabilities were found for non-shared clonotypes than for those shared by all four donors. Naive subsets usually exceeded memory subsets in estimated richness.

Looked up from germline, CDR1 is ENHRY and CDR2 is SYGVKD. The CDR3 totals 17 residues. J gave up 9 bases and V 3 bases, and 16 bases lay outside the gene matches. Execution of the assay was at deep level. Using around 180 ng DNA, about 29,000 T cell genomes, the sorted-subset replicate PCRs were run. Method: immunoSEQ multiplex PCR; TCRdb's copy keeps in-frame clones and lacks some. The top ten clones hold 0.36% of a sample with roughly 1,500,000 clones, less than 99% of them seen once. The TCR sequence derives from a man in his thirties or forties in good health. The sample taken for sequencing was naive CD4+ T cells sorted from blood. Sample subset: CD45RA+ positively selected. The chain carries TRBV10-3 and TRBJ2-1, with 8 bases aligning to TRBD2. The CDR3 here is CAISDQLAGDRGSEQFF. In DNA form, the CDR3 reads TGTGCCATCAGTGATCAGCTAGCGGGCGATCGGGGAAGTGAGCAGTTCTTC.